This entry describes one T cell receptor beta chain. Its matching antigen is unknown. This sample was included in a study of cytomegalovirus exposure and HLA in healthy donors. Germline V gene lookup returns CDR1 SQVTM and CDR2 ANQGSEA. The CDR3 has 15 residues. Trimming took 4 bases from V and 4 from J, leaving 17 bases between them. The data were produced by immunoSEQ multiplex PCR, yet TCRdb's version contains in-frame clones alone and is incomplete. The data contain approximately 230,000 clones, about 88% of them seen just once; the ten biggest clones take up approximately 12%. Findings and caveats of the study: The authors listed 150 to 200 TCR beta chains as cytomegalovirus-associated. Across donors, most TCRs were seen rarely, yet some public ones were widespread. A classifier reportedly called cytomegalovirus status with high sensitivity and specificity.

This chain joins TRBV29-1 and TRBJ2-1; perhaps TRBD2 as D (6 bases). Sequencing was done on a sample of PBMCs. The source of this sequence is a man younger than 35 in good health and CMV-seropositive. CDR3 DNA: TGCAGCGTTGGCTCGTGGGGGGATCGATACAATGAGCAGTTCTTC. Amino acids: CSVGSWGDRYNEQFF.